This T cell receptor beta chain appears in the sequencing data of a study of OX40 agonist ivuxolimab in advanced cancers. Study in general: The eligibility criteria allowed prior anti-PD-1, anti-PD-L1 or anti-CTLA-4 therapy, and 30% to 45% had some.

On cycle 4 day 1 and cycle 7 day 1, as well as at baseline, blood was sampled. Only one count was recorded for this clone. Some clones are missing from TCRdb's copy, which holds only in-frame ones; the method was immunoSEQ multiplex PCR. Of around 85,000 clones in the sample, about 90% were seen once. This TCR was sampled from an adult with an advanced solid tumor such as melanoma, head and neck, liver or kidney cancer. This sample comprised CD4+ or CD8+ T cells sorted from blood, obtained in a trial of the OX40 agonist ivuxolimab.

The CDR3 nucleotides are TGTGCCAGCAGTATCCCCCGGGATCTCTATGGCTACACCTTC. Translation gives CASSIPRDLYGYTF. The chain employs TRBV28 and TRBJ1-2; no firm D call. The CDR3 spans 14 residues. V lost 5 bases, J lost 4 bases, and 14 bases lay in between. Germline CDR1 reads MDHEN; CDR2 reads SYDVKM.